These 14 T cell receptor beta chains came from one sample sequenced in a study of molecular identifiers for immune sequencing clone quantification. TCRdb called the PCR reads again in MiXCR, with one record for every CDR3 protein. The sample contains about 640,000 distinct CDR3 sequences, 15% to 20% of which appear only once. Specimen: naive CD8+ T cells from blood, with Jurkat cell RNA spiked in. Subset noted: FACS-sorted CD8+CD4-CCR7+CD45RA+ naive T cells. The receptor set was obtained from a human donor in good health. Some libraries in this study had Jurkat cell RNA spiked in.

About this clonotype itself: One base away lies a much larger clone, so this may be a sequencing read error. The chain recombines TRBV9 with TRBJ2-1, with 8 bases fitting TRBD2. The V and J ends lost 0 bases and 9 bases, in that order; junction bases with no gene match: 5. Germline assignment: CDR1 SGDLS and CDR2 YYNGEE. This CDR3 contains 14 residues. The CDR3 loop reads CASSVGEAGGEQFF. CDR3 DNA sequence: TGTGCCAGCAGCGTAGGAGAGGCGGGGGGTGAGCAGTTCTTC.

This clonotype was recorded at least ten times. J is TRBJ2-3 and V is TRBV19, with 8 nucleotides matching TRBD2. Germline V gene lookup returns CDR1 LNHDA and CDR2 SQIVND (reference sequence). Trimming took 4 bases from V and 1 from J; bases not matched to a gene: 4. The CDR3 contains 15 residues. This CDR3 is CASSTFSGGTDTQYF. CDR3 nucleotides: TGTGCCAGTAGTACATTTAGCGGGGGCACAGATACGCAGTATTTT.

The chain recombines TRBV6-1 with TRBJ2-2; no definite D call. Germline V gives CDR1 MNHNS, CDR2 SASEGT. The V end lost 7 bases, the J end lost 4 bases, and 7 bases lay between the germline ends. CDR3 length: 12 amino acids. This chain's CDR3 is CASTNPTGELFF. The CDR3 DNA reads TGTGCCAGCACCAACCCCACCGGGGAGCTGTTTTTT.

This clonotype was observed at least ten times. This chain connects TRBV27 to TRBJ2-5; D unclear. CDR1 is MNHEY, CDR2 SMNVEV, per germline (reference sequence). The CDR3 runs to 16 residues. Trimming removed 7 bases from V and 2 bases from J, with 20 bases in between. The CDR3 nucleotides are TGTGCCAGCAATACCGGCTTAGGTCACCCTCAAGAGACCCAGTACTTC. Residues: CASNTGLGHPQETQYF.

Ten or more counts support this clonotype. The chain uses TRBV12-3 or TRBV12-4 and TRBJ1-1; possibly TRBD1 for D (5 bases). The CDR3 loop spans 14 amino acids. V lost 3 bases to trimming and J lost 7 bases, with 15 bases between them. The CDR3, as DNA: TGTGCCAGCAGTTTGCCCCCCCGGGGGAATGAAGCTTTCTTT. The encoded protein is CASSLPPRGNEAFF.

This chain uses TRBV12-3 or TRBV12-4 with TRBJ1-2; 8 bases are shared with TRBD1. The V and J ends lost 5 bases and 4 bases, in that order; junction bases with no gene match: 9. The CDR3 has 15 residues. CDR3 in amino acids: CASSLSRGHGYGYTF. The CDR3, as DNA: TGTGCCAGCAGTCTCTCCAGGGGGCATGGCTATGGCTACACCTTC.

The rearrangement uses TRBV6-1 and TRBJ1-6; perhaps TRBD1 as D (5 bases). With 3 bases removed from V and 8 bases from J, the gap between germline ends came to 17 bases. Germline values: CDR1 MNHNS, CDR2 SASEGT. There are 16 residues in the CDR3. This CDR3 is CASSDSGGMLDSPLHF. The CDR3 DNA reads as TGTGCCAGCAGTGATTCTGGGGGAATGTTGGATTCACCCCTCCACTTT.

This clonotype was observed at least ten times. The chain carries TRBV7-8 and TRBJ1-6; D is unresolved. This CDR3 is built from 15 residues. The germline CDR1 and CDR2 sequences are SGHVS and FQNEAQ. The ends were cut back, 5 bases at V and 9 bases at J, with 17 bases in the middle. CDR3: CASSKSPSSPSPLHF. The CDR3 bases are TGTGCCAGCAGCAAAAGCCCGTCCAGTCCTTCACCCCTCCACTTT. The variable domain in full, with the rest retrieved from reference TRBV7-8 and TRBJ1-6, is GAGVSQSPRYKVAKRGQDVALRCDPISGHVSLFWYQQALGQGPEFLTYFQNEAQLDKSGLPSDRFFAERPEGSVSTLKIQRTQQEDSAVYLCASSKSPSSPSPLHFGNGTRLTVT.

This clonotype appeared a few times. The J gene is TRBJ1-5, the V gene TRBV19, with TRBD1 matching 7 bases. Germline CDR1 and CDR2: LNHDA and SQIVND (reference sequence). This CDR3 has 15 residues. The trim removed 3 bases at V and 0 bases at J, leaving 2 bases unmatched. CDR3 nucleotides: TGTGCCAGTAGTATGACAGGGTATAGCAATCAGCCCCAGCATTTT. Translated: CASSMTGYSNQPQHF.

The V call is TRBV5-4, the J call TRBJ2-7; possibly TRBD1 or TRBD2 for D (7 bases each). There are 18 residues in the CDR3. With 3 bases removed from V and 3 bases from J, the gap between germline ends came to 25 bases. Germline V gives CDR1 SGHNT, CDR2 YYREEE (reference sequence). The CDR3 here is CASSSTPLAGGGSYEQYF. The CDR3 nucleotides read TGTGCCAGCAGCTCCACCCCTTTGGCAGGGGGAGGGAGCTACGAGCAGTACTTC.

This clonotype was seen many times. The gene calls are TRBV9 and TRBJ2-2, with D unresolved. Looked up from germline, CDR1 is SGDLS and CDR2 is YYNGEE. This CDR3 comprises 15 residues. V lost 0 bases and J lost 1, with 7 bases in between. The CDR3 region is CASSVARENTGELFF. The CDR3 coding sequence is TGTGCCAGCAGCGTAGCTAGGGAGAACACCGGGGAGCTGTTTTTT. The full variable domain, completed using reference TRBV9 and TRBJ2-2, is DSGVTQTPKHLITATGQRVTLRCSPRSGDLSVYWYQQSLDQGLQFLIQYYNGEERAKGNILERFSAQQFPDLHSELNLSSLELGDSALYFCASSVARENTGELFFGEGSRLTVL.

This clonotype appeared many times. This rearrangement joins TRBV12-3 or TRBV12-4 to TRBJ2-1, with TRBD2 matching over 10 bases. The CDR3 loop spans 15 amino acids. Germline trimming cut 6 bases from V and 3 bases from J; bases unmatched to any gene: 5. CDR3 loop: CASSGTSGVYNEQFF. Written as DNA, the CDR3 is TGTGCCAGCAGCGGAACTAGCGGGGTCTACAATGAGCAGTTCTTC.

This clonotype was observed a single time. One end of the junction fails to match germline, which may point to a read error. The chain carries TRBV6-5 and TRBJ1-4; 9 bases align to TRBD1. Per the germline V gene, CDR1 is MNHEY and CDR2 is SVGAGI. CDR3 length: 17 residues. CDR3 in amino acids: CASSYSTGQGWNEKLLF. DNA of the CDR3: TGTGCCAGCAGTTACTCTACTGGACAGGGGTGGAATGAAAAACTGCTTTTT.

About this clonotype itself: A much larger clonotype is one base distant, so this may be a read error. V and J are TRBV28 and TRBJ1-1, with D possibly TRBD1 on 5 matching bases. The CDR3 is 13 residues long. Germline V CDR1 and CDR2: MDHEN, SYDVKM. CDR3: CVSSLGGTDEAFF. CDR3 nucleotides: TGTGTCAGCAGTTTGGGTGGGACGGATGAAGCTTTCTTT.